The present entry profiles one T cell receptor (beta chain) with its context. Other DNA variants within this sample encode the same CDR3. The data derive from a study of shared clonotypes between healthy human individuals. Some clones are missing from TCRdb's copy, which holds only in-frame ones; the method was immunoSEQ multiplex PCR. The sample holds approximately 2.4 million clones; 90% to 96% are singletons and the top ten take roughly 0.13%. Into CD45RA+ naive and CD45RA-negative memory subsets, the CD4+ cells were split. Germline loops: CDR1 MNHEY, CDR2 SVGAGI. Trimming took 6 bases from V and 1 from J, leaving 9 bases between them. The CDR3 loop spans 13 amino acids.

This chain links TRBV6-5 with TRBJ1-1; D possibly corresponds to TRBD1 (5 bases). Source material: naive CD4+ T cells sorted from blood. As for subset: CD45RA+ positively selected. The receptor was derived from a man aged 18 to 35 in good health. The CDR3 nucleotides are TGTGCCAGCAGCCGAGACAGGAACACTGAAGCTTTCTTT. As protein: CASSRDRNTEAFF.